This is a list of T cell receptor beta chains from one sample in a study of T-cell reconstitution after alpha-beta-depleted transplantation in children. Each CDR3 protein is one row after TCRdb ran MiXCR on the PCR reads. Of about 440,000 distinct CDR3 sequences listed, over 40% are singletons. This specimen consisted of PBMCs, obtained before TCRalphabeta/CD19-depleted stem cell transplant. The receptors were gathered from a girl aged 2-9 years with aplastic anemia, due to receive a stem cell transplant. CDR3s include the opening cysteine and the closing phenylalanine or tryptophan. A D gene is named only where the DNA matches it firmly. A row's size may be missing; if present it is once, few, many or a size class.

D gene	V gene	J gene	CDR3 length	clone size	CDR3 DNA	CDR3 protein
TRBD1	TRBV11-2	TRBJ1-6	17	NA	TGTGCCAGCAGCTTAGTAGGGACAGGGATTAGGAATTCACCCCTCCACTTT	CASSLVGTGIRNSPLHF
NA	TRBV7-6	TRBJ2-5	16	few	TGTGCCAGCAGCTTAGGAGGAGTAGGGCCTCAAGAGACCCAGTACTTC	CASSLGGVGPQETQYF
NA	TRBV20-1	TRBJ2-2	19	few	TGCAGTGCTAGAGACACCACCCCCACAGGGAAACGGCGAACCGGGGAGCTGTTTTTT	CSARDTTPTGKRRTGELFF
TRBD2	TRBV9	TRBJ2-7	15	many	TGTGCCAGCTCGGAGAGAGCGGGAGCGAACTACGAGCAGTACTTC	CASSERAGANYEQYF
NA	TRBV20-1	TRBJ1-4	13	few	TGCAGTGCTAGCGGACCACTCGGGGAAAAACTGTTTTTT	CSASGPLGEKLFF
TRBD1	TRBV5-1	TRBJ2-2	16	many	TGCGCCAGCAGCCCGGGACAGGGGGCGAACACCGGGGAGCTGTTTTTT	CASSPGQGANTGELFF
NA	TRBV7-9	TRBJ2-1	14	few	TGTGCCAGCAGCCCCAGGAAGGGCGGTAATGAGCAGTTCTTC	CASSPRKGGNEQFF
NA	TRBV29-1	TRBJ1-1	13	NA	TGCAGCGTTAATCGGCGGGGGACCACTGAAGCTTTCTTT	CSVNRRGTTEAFF
NA	TRBV12-3/TRBV12-4	TRBJ1-2	16	many	TGTGCCAGCAGTTTAATGGACAGCTCGTCGTCCTATGGCTACACCTTC	CASSLMDSSSSYGYTF
TRBD2	TRBV5-6	TRBJ2-4	15	NA	TGTGCCAGCAGCTCTAGCGGGGACGGGGTTAGAATTCAGTACTTC	CASSSSGDGVRIQYF
TRBD2	TRBV20-1	TRBJ2-7	14	NA	TGCAGTGCTAGCCGGACTAGCGGTCCCTACGAGCAGTACTTC	CSASRTSGPYEQYF
TRBD2	TRBV29-1	TRBJ2-4	14	NA	TGCAGCGTTGATTGGACTAGCGGTGGCAACATTCAGTACTTC	CSVDWTSGGNIQYF
TRBD2	TRBV5-1	TRBJ2-6	18	NA	TGCGCCAGCAGCCTGGGGGGGACCGAGGTTGTCGGGGCCAACGTCCTGACTTTC	CASSLGGTEVVGANVLTF
NA	TRBV5-1	TRBJ2-2	15	NA	TGCGCCAGCACGGAAGCAGGGAGAGAGACCGGGGAGCTGTTTTTT	CASTEAGRETGELFF
NA	TRBV2	TRBJ1-6	13	NA	TGTGCCAGCAGTGTTTTAATCTCTTCACCCCTCCACTTT	CASSVLISSPLHF
NA	TRBV5-6	TRBJ1-5	16	many	TGTGCCAGCAGCCTAACCAGGGGATGGAGCAATCAGCCCCAGCATTTT	CASSLTRGWSNQPQHF